This is a list of T cell receptor beta chains from one sample in a study of a mutant IDH1 vaccine in newly diagnosed glioma. Profiled with immunoSEQ multiplex PCR; TCRdb holds only in-frame clones, not every one. Of about 16,000 clones in the sample, approximately 80% were seen once. Sequences were derived from PBMCs, sampled from a glioma patient treated with radiotherapy, temozolomide or both. The receptors originated from a man aged 40-49 years with glioma. Each CDR3 is given with its conserved first and last residue. The order of the fields is J gene, D gene, clone size, V gene, CDR3 protein, CDR3 DNA. The D gene is left open where the match is weak. Some rows mark clone size as missing; the rest say once, few, many or name a class of expanded clone.

j_gene: TRBJ1-4; d_gene: .; abundance: .; v_gene: TRBV6-5; CDR3aa: CASSRTNEKLFF; CDR3nt: TGTGCCAGCAGTCGCACAAATGAAAAACTGTTTTTT
j_gene: TRBJ1-3; d_gene: .; abundance: .; v_gene: TRBV6-5; CDR3aa: CASRLDGRSGNTIYF; CDR3nt: TGTGCCAGCAGACTGGACGGGCGCTCTGGAAACACCATATATTTT
j_gene: TRBJ2-1; d_gene: TRBD2; abundance: .; v_gene: TRBV23-1; CDR3aa: CAARGGREQFF; CDR3nt: TGCGCCGCCCGGGGGGGTAGGGAGCAGTTCTTC
j_gene: TRBJ2-1; d_gene: .; abundance: .; v_gene: TRBV18; CDR3aa: CASSPLQAQPANEQFF; CDR3nt: TGTGCCAGCTCACCGCTCCAGGCTCAGCCCGCCAATGAGCAGTTCTTC
j_gene: TRBJ2-1; d_gene: TRBD1; abundance: once; v_gene: TRBV7-2; CDR3aa: CASSFPTGRNEQFF; CDR3nt: TGTGCCAGCAGCTTCCCGACAGGGCGCAATGAGCAGTTCTTC
j_gene: TRBJ2-7; d_gene: TRBD2; abundance: .; v_gene: TRBV5-1; CDR3aa: CASSRDYPYEQYF; CDR3nt: TGCGCCAGCAGCCGGGACTACCCCTACGAGCAGTACTTC
j_gene: TRBJ1-2; d_gene: TRBD1; abundance: once; v_gene: TRBV15; CDR3aa: CATSRDRTGNYGYTF; CDR3nt: TGTGCCACCAGCAGAGATAGGACAGGAAACTATGGCTACACCTTC
j_gene: TRBJ2-3; d_gene: TRBD2; abundance: .; v_gene: TRBV30; CDR3aa: CAWSVAGTFTDTQYF; CDR3nt: TGTGCCTGGAGTGTAGCGGGGACCTTCACAGATACGCAGTATTTT
j_gene: TRBJ2-7; d_gene: .; abundance: .; v_gene: TRBV6-1; CDR3aa: CASSGHNYEQYF; CDR3nt: TGTGCCAGCAGCGGACATAACTACGAGCAGTACTTC
j_gene: TRBJ2-7; d_gene: .; abundance: .; v_gene: TRBV27; CDR3aa: CASSLKLEYEQYF; CDR3nt: TGTGCCAGCAGTTTAAAGCTGGAGTACGAGCAGTACTTC
j_gene: TRBJ2-1; d_gene: .; abundance: .; v_gene: TRBV18; CDR3aa: CASSPPGAGAANNEQFF; CDR3nt: TGTGCCAGCTCACCACCGGGGGCGGGAGCGGCGAACAATGAGCAGTTCTTC
j_gene: TRBJ1-2; d_gene: .; abundance: .; v_gene: TRBV10-3; CDR3aa: CAISDESYGYTF; CDR3nt: TGTGCCATCAGTGACGAGTCCTATGGCTACACCTTC
j_gene: TRBJ2-7; d_gene: TRBD2; abundance: .; v_gene: TRBV5-1; CDR3aa: CASSQSGRFDEQYF; CDR3nt: TGCGCCAGCAGCCAAAGCGGGAGATTTGACGAGCAGTACTTC
j_gene: TRBJ1-1; d_gene: .; abundance: few; v_gene: TRBV18; CDR3aa: CASSPSGASSAEAFF; CDR3nt: TGTGCCAGCTCACCGAGCGGGGCGAGTAGCGCTGAAGCTTTCTTT
j_gene: TRBJ1-5; d_gene: .; abundance: few; v_gene: TRBV6-1; CDR3aa: CASSAKGGREDQPQHF; CDR3nt: TGTGCCAGCAGTGCTAAGGGGGGGAGGGAAGATCAGCCCCAGCATTTT
j_gene: TRBJ1-5; d_gene: TRBD1; abundance: .; v_gene: TRBV6-5; CDR3aa: CASSYSDRVQPQHF; CDR3nt: TGTGCCAGCAGTTACTCTGACAGGGTTCAGCCCCAGCATTTT
j_gene: TRBJ2-1; d_gene: .; abundance: .; v_gene: TRBV9; CDR3aa: CASSVEDSSYNEQFF; CDR3nt: TGTGCCAGCAGCGTAGAGGATAGCAGTTACAATGAGCAGTTCTTC
j_gene: TRBJ2-5; d_gene: .; abundance: .; v_gene: TRBV27; CDR3aa: CASSTEWGQETQYF; CDR3nt: TGTGCCAGCAGCACTGAATGGGGCCAAGAGACCCAGTACTTC
j_gene: TRBJ2-3; d_gene: .; abundance: few; v_gene: TRBV6-5; CDR3aa: CASRPWSTDTQYF; CDR3nt: TGTGCCAGCAGGCCCTGGAGCACAGATACGCAGTATTTT
j_gene: TRBJ2-3; d_gene: TRBD2; abundance: .; v_gene: TRBV29-1; CDR3aa: CSVGGRRAGTSGTDTQYF; CDR3nt: TGCAGCGTTGGGGGGCGCCGAGCCGGGACTAGCGGCACAGATACGCAGTATTTT
j_gene: TRBJ2-3; d_gene: TRBD1; abundance: .; v_gene: TRBV25-1; CDR3aa: CASSPTGSGTQYF; CDR3nt: TGTGCCAGCAGCCCGACAGGGTCAGGTACGCAGTATTTT
j_gene: TRBJ2-3; d_gene: .; abundance: .; v_gene: TRBV19; CDR3aa: CASSPGTDTQYF; CDR3nt: TGTGCCAGTAGCCCAGGCACAGATACGCAGTATTTT
j_gene: TRBJ2-3; d_gene: .; abundance: .; v_gene: TRBV6-4; CDR3aa: CASSQDRTTDTQYF; CDR3nt: TGTGCCAGCAGCCAGGACCGAACCACAGATACGCAGTATTTT
j_gene: TRBJ2-5; d_gene: .; abundance: .; v_gene: TRBV5-1; CDR3aa: CASSLAPPQTQYF; CDR3nt: TGCGCCAGCAGCTTGGCCCCCCCACAGACCCAGTACTTC
j_gene: TRBJ1-1; d_gene: .; abundance: .; v_gene: TRBV9; CDR3aa: CASSLRRRNTEAFF; CDR3nt: TGTGCCAGCAGTTTACGACGGAGGAACACTGAAGCTTTCTTT
j_gene: TRBJ2-3; d_gene: .; abundance: .; v_gene: TRBV19; CDR3aa: CASSKDASGDTQYF; CDR3nt: TGTGCCAGTAGTAAGGACGCAAGCGGAGATACGCAGTATTTT
j_gene: TRBJ1-2; d_gene: .; abundance: .; v_gene: TRBV15; CDR3aa: CATTGLTEHVYGYTF; CDR3nt: TGTGCCACCACGGGTTTAACAGAGCATGTCTATGGCTACACCTTC
j_gene: TRBJ1-1; d_gene: .; abundance: .; v_gene: TRBV11-2; CDR3aa: CASSPTSTEAFF; CDR3nt: TGTGCCAGCAGCCCCACGTCCACTGAAGCTTTCTTT
j_gene: TRBJ2-5; d_gene: .; abundance: .; v_gene: TRBV6-1; CDR3aa: CASGGSGEKTQYF; CDR3nt: TGTGCCAGCGGAGGATCAGGGGAAAAGACCCAGTACTTC
j_gene: TRBJ1-2; d_gene: .; abundance: .; v_gene: TRBV7-9; CDR3aa: CASSLGQGANYGYTF; CDR3nt: TGTGCCAGCAGCTTGGGTCAGGGAGCTAACTATGGCTACACCTTC
j_gene: TRBJ1-1; d_gene: .; abundance: .; v_gene: TRBV7-9; CDR3aa: CASSLLEVNTEAFF; CDR3nt: TGTGCCAGCAGCTTACTGGAAGTGAACACTGAAGCTTTCTTT
j_gene: TRBJ2-7; d_gene: TRBD2; abundance: once; v_gene: TRBV5-4; CDR3aa: CASSAETGGTYEQYF; CDR3nt: TGTGCCAGCAGTGCCGAAACGGGAGGGACCTACGAGCAGTACTTC
j_gene: TRBJ1-6; d_gene: .; abundance: .; v_gene: TRBV2; CDR3aa: CASSEQGLGSPLHF; CDR3nt: TGTGCCAGCAGTGAGCAGGGTCTAGGGTCACCCCTCCACTTT
j_gene: TRBJ2-1; d_gene: .; abundance: .; v_gene: TRBV7-9; CDR3aa: CASSLAWGSYNEQFF; CDR3nt: TGTGCCAGCAGCCTCGCATGGGGATCCTACAATGAGCAGTTCTTC
j_gene: TRBJ2-3; d_gene: .; abundance: .; v_gene: TRBV7-9; CDR3aa: CASREVVVERGHTDTQYF; CDR3nt: TGTGCCAGCAGAGAAGTGGTGGTGGAGAGGGGCCACACAGATACGCAGTATTTT
j_gene: TRBJ2-3; d_gene: .; abundance: .; v_gene: TRBV11-2; CDR3aa: CASSLRGAFGADTQYF; CDR3nt: TGTGCCAGCAGCTTAAGGGGAGCTTTCGGGGCAGATACGCAGTATTTT
j_gene: TRBJ1-5; d_gene: .; abundance: once; v_gene: TRBV19; CDR3aa: CATTMAYSSNQPQHF; CDR3nt: TGTGCCACTACAATGGCCTACAGCAGCAATCAGCCCCAGCATTTT
j_gene: TRBJ2-2; d_gene: .; abundance: .; v_gene: TRBV11-2; CDR3aa: CAMGPYTGELFF; CDR3nt: TGTGCCATGGGGCCGTACACCGGGGAGCTGTTTTTT
j_gene: TRBJ2-7; d_gene: TRBD2; abundance: .; v_gene: TRBV10-3; CDR3aa: CAIALGAGPHEQYF; CDR3nt: TGTGCCATCGCCCTGGGAGCGGGACCCCACGAGCAGTACTTC
j_gene: TRBJ2-1; d_gene: .; abundance: .; v_gene: TRBV21-1; CDR3aa: CASSKARGQGDNEQFF; CDR3nt: TGTGCCAGCAGCAAAGCCCGTGGACAGGGGGACAATGAGCAGTTCTTC
j_gene: TRBJ2-5; d_gene: .; abundance: .; v_gene: TRBV19; CDR3aa: CASSGQGQETQYF; CDR3nt: TGTGCCAGTTCCGGGCAGGGCCAAGAGACCCAGTACTTC